This paragraph covers one T cell receptor beta chain sequence. The data stem from a study of blood T cell repertoires in COVID-19. Study background: PBMCs, B-cell-depleted T cells, or T cells were the source of the cDNA or gDNA that made up the material.

In the original processing: Amplifying reference gene primers gave estimates of nucleated cell counts. The table came from immunoSEQ multiplex PCR; TCRdb's copy has only in-frame clones and leaves some out. The V and J calls and clone size were taken over from that table, and D and trimming were inferred from the DNA. The sample lists over 100,000 clones, about 87% occurring once. This CDR3 is built from 15 residues. V shed 3 bases and J 7 bases; nucleotides not matched to a gene: 7. The germline CDR1 and CDR2 sequences are SGHVS and FNYEAQ. This rearrangement joins TRBV7-6 to TRBJ1-5; 9 nucleotides line up with TRBD1. The sequenced sample was peripheral blood. The TCR was taken from a man in his forties or fifties with acute or convalescent COVID-19. The CDR3 here is CASSLEQGAGQPQHF. The CDR3 region has the DNA TGTGCCAGCAGCTTGGAACAGGGGGCTGGGCAGCCCCAGCATTTT.